The 31 T cell receptor beta chains listed next were all sequenced from one sample in a study of PD-L1 blockade in urothelial cancer (TCRdb year 2017). Receptor libraries were prepared by the immunoSEQ multiplex PCR assay. TCRdb provides this immuneACCESS table in a form limited to in-frame rearrangements. Some clones are lacking; in checked studies, under half of them reflect an unresolved V gene, and why the rest are absent is not known. The sample profile shows 40,000 or so clones; approximately 90% of them were found once. In total, the top ten clones hold approximately 11% of the sample. Read against the paper, the sample's time point label means: pretreatment peripheral blood. This specimen consisted of PBMCs, obtained around atezolizumab (anti-PD-L1) treatment. The receptors derive from a woman aged 55-70 years with urothelial cancer.

The V call is TRBV19, the J call TRBJ1-5, with 8 bases fitting TRBD1. The CDR3 spans 15 residues. Germline assignment: CDR1 LNHDA and CDR2 SQIVND (reference sequence). After removal of 8 bases from V and 3 bases from J, the junction contained 9 bases not matched to a gene. The CDR3 DNA sequence: TGTGCCAGTCCAAAAGGGACAGGAGACAATCAGCCCCAGCATTTT. It codes for CASPKGTGDNQPQHF. The complete variable domain, with remaining parts taken from reference TRBV19 and TRBJ1-5, reads DGGITQSPKYLFRKEGQNVTLSCEQNLNHDAMYWYRQDPGQGLRLIYYSQIVNDFQKGDIAEGYSVSREKKESFPLTVTSAQKNPTAFYLCASPKGTGDNQPQHFGDGTRLSIL.

The chain couples TRBV6-5 to TRBJ2-7; D remains unclear. V was pared by 0 bases and J by 0 bases, with 6 bases between. The CDR3 covers 14 residues. In germline, CDR1 is MNHEY, CDR2 SVGAGI. The CDR3, as DNA: TGTGCCAGCAGTTACTCGATTAGCTCCTACGAGCAGTACTTC. Encoded protein: CASSYSISSYEQYF.

V and J are TRBV5-1 and TRBJ2-1; 12 nucleotides align to TRBD1. This CDR3 region has 15 residues. The germline V gene has CDR1 SGHRS and CDR2 YFSETQ. J gave up 9 bases and V 4 bases, and 8 bases lay outside the gene matches. DNA of the CDR3: TGCGCCAGCAGCCCCGGGACAGGGGGCTGGGGTGAGCAGTTCTTC. As protein: CASSPGTGGWGEQFF.

The rearrangement joins TRBV4-3 to TRBJ2-3, with a tentative D call TRBD1 (6 bases). Trimming pared 0 bases from V and 4 bases from J, leaving 11 bases between. CDR1 and CDR2 from the germline V gene are LGHNA and YSLEER. The CDR3 is 15 amino acids. CDR3: CASSQDKQGPDTQYF. The DNA for the CDR3 is TGCGCCAGCAGCCAAGATAAGCAGGGGCCAGATACGCAGTATTTT.

The chain uses TRBV6-6 and TRBJ1-1; D unclear. The CDR3 is 15 amino acids. CDR1 and CDR2 from the germline V gene are MNHNY and SVGAGI (reference sequence). V gave up 2 bases and J gave up 2 bases, with 12 bases separating them. CDR3 protein: CASSYAGFTNTEAFF. For the CDR3, the DNA is TGTGCCAGCAGTTACGCGGGGTTTACTAACACTGAAGCTTTCTTT.

This clone was seen a single time. The V call is TRBV27, the J call TRBJ2-5; TRBD1 aligns across 10 bases. The germline V gene has CDR1 MNHEY and CDR2 SMNVEV (reference sequence). V shed 0 bases, J shed 5 bases, and the junction held 12 bases outside the gene matches. There are 18 residues in the CDR3. The CDR3, as DNA: TGTGCCAGCAGTTTATCGTGGGGGGGGACAGGGGATGTTGAGACCCAGTACTTC. The encoded protein is CASSLSWGGTGDVETQYF.

This clone was counted a few times. V is TRBV5-1 and J is TRBJ1-1; 11 positions agree with TRBD1. CDR3 length: 12 amino acids. The junction had 6 bases not matched to a gene; V was cut back by 7 bases and J by 10 bases. The germline V gene has CDR1 SGHRS and CDR2 YFSETQ. The CDR3 DNA reads TGCGCCAGCCGCAAGGACAGGGGGCTAGCTTTCTTT. This codes for CASRKDRGLAFF.

This chain joins TRBV28 and TRBJ2-5, with 15 bases that match TRBD2. This CDR3 is 18 amino acids long. Germline lookup yields CDR1 MDHEN and CDR2 SYDVKM. V lost 3 bases, J lost 2 bases, and 7 bases stayed unmatched. The chain's CDR3 is CASSFGSGLAGGQETQYF. As DNA, the CDR3 is TGTGCCAGCAGTTTTGGGTCCGGACTAGCGGGAGGGCAAGAGACCCAGTACTTC.

This chain uses TRBV30 with TRBJ2-2; TRBD2 aligns across 7 bases. With V trimmed by 0 bases and J by 1 base, 5 bases remained unmatched. CDR3 length equals 16 residues. Germline CDR1 and CDR2: GTSNPN and SVGIG (reference sequence). In DNA, the CDR3 is TGTGCCTGGAGTGTACACAGCGGGGTGAACACCGGGGAGCTGTTTTTT. Protein sequence: CAWSVHSGVNTGELFF.

A few counts support this clone. The V gene is TRBV27, the J gene TRBJ2-7; TRBD2 aligns across 13 bases. J gave up 7 bases and V 7 bases, and 4 bases lay outside the gene matches. Germline-derived CDR1 and CDR2 are MNHEY and SMNVEV (reference sequence). There are 13 residues in the CDR3. Here the CDR3 DNA reads TGTGCCAGCAACCAACTAGCGGGAGGGGAGCAGTACTTC. Protein product: CASNQLAGGEQYF.

The chain is built from TRBV28 and TRBJ2-2; 7 bases match TRBD2. V lost 4 bases and J lost 0; bases outside the gene matches: 2. The CDR3 is 15 amino acids. The V gene's germline CDR1 is MDHEN and CDR2 SYDVKM. CDR3 sequence: CASSWGGANTGELFF. CDR3 sequence (DNA): TGTGCCAGCAGTTGGGGGGGTGCGAACACCGGGGAGCTGTTTTTT.

The V call is TRBV11-3, the J call TRBJ2-7, with no clear D. From germline, CDR1 is SGHNT and CDR2 YENEEA. There are 12 residues in the CDR3. The germline V and J ends were trimmed by 0 bases and 4 bases, with 4 bases remaining between them. DNA of the CDR3: TGTGCCAGCAGCTTAGATCCATACGAGCAGTACTTC. It specifies CASSLDPYEQYF.

J is TRBJ2-7 and V is TRBV28; 7 nucleotides line up with TRBD2. Per the germline V gene, CDR1 is MDHEN and CDR2 is SYDVKM. The trim removed 10 bases at V and 2 bases at J, leaving 11 bases unmatched. This CDR3 has 14 amino acids. This CDR3 reads CATKRSGTTYEQYF. As DNA, the CDR3 is TGTGCCACCAAGAGGTCGGGGACTACCTACGAGCAGTACTTC.

The J gene is TRBJ2-2, the V gene TRBV2; 9 bases fit TRBD1. This CDR3 comprises 15 residues. Unmatched junction bases numbered 2, after V lost 5 bases and J lost 1 base. The germline V gene encodes CDR1 SNHLY and CDR2 FYNNEI. Written as DNA, the CDR3 is TGTGCCAGCAGTCCGGGACAGGGGAACACCGGGGAGCTGTTTTTT. Residues: CASSPGQGNTGELFF.

This clone has a single count. The V call is TRBV7-2, the J call TRBJ2-7; TRBD1 matches at 7 bases. Germline V CDR1 and CDR2: SGHTA, FQGNSA. This CDR3 region has 15 residues. V lost 5 bases to trimming and J lost 2 bases; unmatched junction nucleotides: 9. The CDR3 loop is CASSMTGTETYEQYF. Here the CDR3 DNA reads TGTGCCAGCAGCATGACCGGGACAGAAACCTACGAGCAGTACTTC.

This clone was detected once. The chain uses TRBV27 and TRBJ2-7; 13 bases agree with TRBD2. The CDR3 covers 22 residues. Germline values: CDR1 MNHEY, CDR2 SMNVEV (reference sequence). Losses at the gene ends were 0 bases for V and 3 bases for J; bases not matched to a gene: 20. The CDR3: CASSLSTTGLAGVGNSFYEQYF. As DNA, the CDR3 is TGTGCCAGCAGTTTATCGACCACCGGACTAGCGGGAGTCGGGAACTCATTCTACGAGCAGTACTTC.

A single count supports this clone. The chain joins TRBV7-6 to TRBJ1-5; D call uncertain. The CDR3 loop spans 17 amino acids. V lost 7 bases and J lost 2, with 21 bases in between. The germline V gene has CDR1 SGHVS and CDR2 FNYEAQ. CDR3 in DNA: TGTGCCAGCACCTCAAGGGTTGCAGAGCGGGGCAATCAGCCCCAGCATTTT. As protein: CASTSRVAERGNQPQHF.

Points on this clone: The junction and the germline gene differ at one end; a read error may be behind it. This rearrangement joins TRBV5-1 to TRBJ2-5; 10 bases fit TRBD2. The CDR3 extends over 17 amino acids. Germline loops: CDR1 SGHRS, CDR2 YFSETQ. CDR3 in amino acids: CASSQHPGLAHQGTQYF. The CDR3, as DNA: TGCGCCAGCAGCCAACATCCGGGACTAGCGCACCAAGGGACCCAGTACTTC.

This chain joins TRBV27 and TRBJ2-6; 8 bases map to TRBD1. Germline CDR1 MNHEY, CDR2 SMNVEV (reference sequence). The CDR3 contains 18 residues. Trimming removed 1 base from V and 3 bases from J; junction bases left unmatched: 8. CDR3 sequence reads: CASSLFGRGLSGANVLTF. In DNA, the CDR3 is TGTGCCAGCAGTTTATTCGGCAGGGGGCTGAGTGGGGCCAACGTCCTGACTTTC.

The chain combines TRBV6-1 with TRBJ2-5, with 13 positions matching TRBD2. The CDR3 has 17 residues. Germline values: CDR1 MNHNS, CDR2 SASEGT. Losses at the gene ends were 1 base for V and 7 bases for J; bases not matched to a gene: 9. The DNA of the CDR3 is TGTGCCAGCAGTGAAGGGACTAGCGGGAGCCCTCGGCGGACCCAGTACTTC. It translates to CASSEGTSGSPRRTQYF.

The V gene is TRBV5-1, the J gene TRBJ1-2; 7 positions agree with TRBD1. CDR1 SGHRS and CDR2 YFSETQ come from the germline V gene. Losses at the gene ends were 4 bases for V and 4 bases for J; bases not matched to a gene: 10. The length of the CDR3 is 15 residues. CDR3 sequence (DNA): TGCGCCAGCAGCCCAGACGGGACAGCGCCCTATGGCTACACCTTC. Protein product: CASSPDGTAPYGYTF.

The chain joins TRBV7-2 to TRBJ2-7; TRBD2 agrees at 9 bases. The CDR3 length is 14 residues. Germline V CDR1 and CDR2: SGHTA, FQGNSA. V was clipped by 6 bases and J by 2 bases; unmatched bases: 5. The CDR3: CASSPRLAAYEQYF. For the CDR3, the DNA is TGTGCCAGCAGTCCCCGACTAGCGGCCTACGAGCAGTACTTC.

The chain employs TRBV27 and TRBJ1-1, with no clear D. V lost 3 bases to trimming and J lost 7 bases, with 12 bases between them. Germline V gives CDR1 MNHEY, CDR2 SMNVEV (reference sequence). This CDR3 comprises 13 residues. The CDR3: CASSLREGLEAFF. CDR3 sequence (DNA): TGTGCCAGCAGTTTGCGGGAAGGACTTGAAGCTTTCTTT.

This sequence joins TRBV13 and TRBJ1-1, with D unclear. V dropped 2 bases and J dropped 6 bases, with 16 bases sitting between them. The CDR3 runs 15 residues. Germline CDR1 PRHDT, CDR2 FYEKMQ (reference sequence). The CDR3 bases are TGTGCCAGCAGCTTACCGGGATCCACTTCGGCTGAAGCTTTCTTT. Protein sequence: CASSLPGSTSAEAFF.

This sequence joins TRBV2 and TRBJ2-7, with D maybe TRBD2 (5 bases). Germline V gene sequence: CDR1 SNHLY, CDR2 FYNNEI. Trimming shortened V by 1 base and J by 6 bases, and 19 bases separated the two germline ends. This CDR3 has 16 residues. CDR3 in DNA: TGTGCCAGCAGTGAAGGGTTAACGGACCCCCGGGGCGAGCAGTACTTC. This translates into CASSEGLTDPRGEQYF.

This clone was seen a few times. The V call is TRBV28, the J call TRBJ2-2; 9 positions match TRBD2. The V and J ends lost 6 bases and 0 bases, in that order; junction bases with no gene match: 2. The CDR3 contains 15 residues. The germline V gene encodes CDR1 MDHEN and CDR2 SYDVKM. The CDR3 region is CASRAGGTNTGELFF. The CDR3 coding sequence is TGTGCCAGCAGGGCGGGGGGGACGAACACCGGGGAGCTGTTTTTT.

This clone was picked up one time. This chain uses TRBV5-5 with TRBJ2-1, with TRBD2 matching over 7 bases. This CDR3 is built from 15 residues. The germline gives CDR1 SGHKS, CDR2 YYEKEE (reference sequence). Unmatched junction bases numbered 7, after V lost 5 bases and J lost 2 bases. CDR3 sequence (DNA): TGTGCCAGCAGTATAGGACTAGGACCCTACAATGAGCAGTTCTTC. It codes for CASSIGLGPYNEQFF.

The rearrangement joins TRBV19 to TRBJ2-7; TRBD2 is a possible D gene (5 bases). The germline V gene encodes CDR1 LNHDA and CDR2 SQIVND (reference sequence). V dropped 9 bases and J dropped 5 bases, with 17 bases sitting between them. The CDR3 contains 13 residues. CDR3 bases: TGTGCCAGCTTAGGAACTAGTCGTGACGAGCAGTACTTC. Translation: CASLGTSRDEQYF.

This chain joins TRBV6-5 and TRBJ2-5; D is uncertain. The CDR3 has 14 amino acids. The germline V gene encodes CDR1 MNHEY and CDR2 SVGAGI. Trimming stripped 5 bases from V and 2 bases from J, with 12 bases between. Here the CDR3 reads CASSRTAIQETQYF. CDR3 DNA: TGTGCCAGCAGTAGAACAGCTATTCAAGAGACCCAGTACTTC.

The V gene is TRBV7-2, the J gene TRBJ1-3, with 8 nucleotides matching TRBD1. Unmatched junction bases numbered 6, after V lost 4 bases and J lost 7 bases. CDR1 is SGHTA and CDR2 is FQGNSA in the germline V gene. The CDR3 totals 14 residues. The CDR3 loop is CASSSAQGVNTIYF. Here the CDR3 DNA reads TGTGCCAGCAGCTCAGCACAGGGGGTCAACACCATATATTTT.

The CDR3 loop is CASSSIRGNQPQHF. CDR3 nucleotide sequence: TGTGCCAGCAGTTCCATCAGAGGGAATCAGCCCCAGCATTTT. This rearrangement joins TRBV28 to TRBJ1-5; unclear D gene. This CDR3 contains 14 residues. CDR1 and CDR2 (germline): MDHEN, SYDVKM. V was shortened by 4 bases and J by 4 bases, with 11 bases between the two germline ends.